The sequence of this T cell receptor (beta chain) was determined in a study of vaccination and CD4 T cells after COVID-19. Study overall: Each post-COVID sample was drawn after diagnosis, and the median interval was approximately 100 days (range 35 to 161). Overlapping spike pools from SARS-CoV-2 and HCoV-NL63, HCoV-OC43 and HCoV-229E served as culture stimuli.

Sequencing of cultured CD4+ T cell DNA used the Oncomine TCR Beta short-read assay. TCRdb re-called the PCR reads with MiXCR, one entry per CDR3 protein. The sample has approximately 21,000 distinct CDR3 sequences, roughly 45% seen once. Treatment described: approximately 9-day PBMC culture with coronavirus spike peptide pools or control peptides (ViraFEST assay). Peptide-pool expansion of antigen-specific T cells preceded TCR sequencing in ViraFEST. Trimming took off 7 bases at V and 1 base at J, with 16 bases between the two ends. The CDR3 sequence is 15 residues long. Germline V gene lookup returns CDR1 SGHVS and CDR2 FQNEAQ. About this clonotype: Its matching antigen is unknown.

The V gene is TRBV7-8, the J gene TRBJ1-1; D unresolved. Here the sequenced sample was CD4+ T cells from blood, cultured in vitro, taken before SARS-CoV-2 vaccination. The sequence came from a human donor who had recovered from COVID-19. CDR3 sequence reads: CASNSRRESNTEAFF. The CDR3 DNA reads TGTGCCAGCAACTCGAGACGGGAGTCGAACACTGAAGCTTTCTTT.